Each of the 3 T cell receptor beta chains below was sequenced from the same sample in a study of early T cells in non-severe SARS-CoV-2 infection. TCRdb analysed the 5' RACE reads with MiXCR anew, one entry per CDR3 protein. The table records 98,000 or so distinct CDR3 sequences, over 9.5% of them present only once. The starting material was whole blood, obtained at baseline. These receptors all stem from an adult who was a healthcare worker with PCR-confirmed SARS-CoV-2 infection or an uninfected control (not recorded which).

The rearrangement uses TRBV12-3 or TRBV12-4 and TRBJ2-1; D gene ambiguous. The V end was cut by 5 bases, the J end by 8 bases, with 19 bases between. The CDR3 is made up of 15 amino acids. The CDR3 DNA follows: TGTGCCAGCAGTCAGACCGGACGGTTCGGCGATGAGCAGTTCTTC. Its translation is CASSQTGRFGDEQFF.

This clonotype showed up many times. The J gene is TRBJ1-2, the V gene TRBV21-1; whether TRBD1, the table's D call, matches the DNA was not checked. TRBV21-1 is shown as a pseudogene. The length of the CDR3 is 16 residues. The CDR3 spells CASSNDGTAALYGYTF. CDR3 sequence (DNA): TGTGCCAGCAGCAACGATGGCACCGCCGCCCTTTATGGCTACACCTTC.

The rearrangement uses TRBV7-9 and TRBJ2-2, with 7 bases fitting TRBD2. This CDR3 is built from 15 residues. The germline V gene encodes CDR1 SEHNR and CDR2 FQNEAQ (reference sequence). Germline trimming cut 5 bases from V and 0 bases from J; bases unmatched to any gene: 3. This CDR3 reads CASSGEGPNTGELFF. CDR3 DNA sequence: TGTGCCAGCAGCGGGGAGGGCCCGAACACCGGGGAGCTGTTTTTT.